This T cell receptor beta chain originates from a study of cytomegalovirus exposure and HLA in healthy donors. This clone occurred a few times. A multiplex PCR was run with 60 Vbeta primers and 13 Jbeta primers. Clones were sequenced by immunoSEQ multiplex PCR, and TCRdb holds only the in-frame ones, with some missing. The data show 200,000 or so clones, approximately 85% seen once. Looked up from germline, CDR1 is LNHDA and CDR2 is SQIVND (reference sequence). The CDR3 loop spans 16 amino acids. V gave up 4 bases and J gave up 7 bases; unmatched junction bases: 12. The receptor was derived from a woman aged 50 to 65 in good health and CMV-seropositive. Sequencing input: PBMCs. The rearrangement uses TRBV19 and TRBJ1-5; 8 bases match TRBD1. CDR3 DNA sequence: TGTGCCAGTAGTACAGAGCCGGGACAGGCTAGCCAGCCCCAGCATTTT. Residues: CASSTEPGQASQPQHF.